Described below is a single TCR beta chain sequence and its context. Its antigen is not known. One end of the junction does not line up with germline, which may come from a read error. The data stem from a study of cytomegalovirus exposure and HLA in healthy donors. Study outcomes and limitations: Investigators reported 150 to 200 TCR beta chains as tied to cytomegalovirus. An Asian-associated ancestry cluster reportedly showed fewer N-insertions than the approximately 690-donor mean in a later analysis. When the data were analyzed later, several of the most significant clusters appeared to be linked to common viral pathogens.

PCR involved 60 Vbeta and 13 Jbeta primers. Assay used: immunoSEQ multiplex PCR; TCRdb lists only in-frame clones, some missing. The profile covers 150,000 to 200,000 clones, with about three quarters appearing a single time and 1.1% taken by the ten largest. The germline gives CDR1 SGHDT, CDR2 YYEEEE. This CDR3 region has 17 residues. This TCR came from a woman in her 40s in good health and CMV-seronegative. The V and J genes are TRBV5-6 and TRBJ2-2, with 13 bases matching TRBD2. Sample: PBMCs. The DNA for the CDR3 is TGTGCCAGCAACTTGAAGGGACTAGCGGGAAATACCGGGGAGCTGTTTTTT. The encoded protein is CASNLKGLAGNTGELFF. The full variable domain, rest sourced from reference TRBV5-6 and TRBJ2-2, is DAGVTQSPTHLIKTRGQQVTLRCSPKSGHDTVSWYQQALGQGPQFIFQYYEEEERQRGNFPDRFSGHQFPNYSSELNVNALLLGDSALYLCASNLKGLAGNTGELFFGEGSRLTVL.